This TCR beta chain originates from a study of vaccination effects on CD4 cells after COVID-19. Looked up from germline, CDR1 is MNHEY and CDR2 is SVGEGT. Trimming removed 6 bases from V and 0 bases from J, with 6 bases in between. This CDR3 is built from 14 residues. Sequencing used immunoSEQ multiplex PCR; TCRdb keeps in-frame clones, though not all of them. Among tens of thousands of clones listed, approximately 72% were seen once. Antigen-specific CD4+ T cell clonotypes were called by their expansion after viral peptide-pool culture in ViraFEST. It was after more than 8 days of culture that CD4+ T cells were isolated. None of these healthy vaccinees had been infected with SARS-CoV-2 before vaccination. This clone was found a few times. As yet, its antigen is unknown.

The receptor was derived from a human donor who received a COVID-19 vaccine. The rearrangement uses TRBV6-2 or TRBV6-3 and TRBJ2-6; D is undetermined. Specimen: CD4+ T cells from PBMCs cultured with HCoV-NL63 spike peptides, collected before COVID-19 vaccination. In nucleotides, the CDR3 is TGTGCCAGCAGCGACCACTCTGGGGCCAACGTCCTGACTTTC. It codes for CASSDHSGANVLTF.